A single sample gave rise to the 30 T cell receptor beta chains below, sequenced in a study of blood T cell repertoires in COVID-19. The table came from immunoSEQ multiplex PCR; TCRdb's copy has only in-frame clones and leaves some out. The sample contains fewer than 300,000 clones, around 82% of which appear only once. Sequencing input: peripheral blood. The origin of the receptors is a human donor with COVID-19, enrolled during active disease. The donor label of this sample is uncertain.

The V call is TRBV4-3, the J call TRBJ2-3; 7 bases are a match to TRBD2. After removal of 0 bases from V and 4 bases from J, the junction contained 7 bases not matched to a gene. CDR1 LGHNA and CDR2 YSLEER come from the germline V gene. This CDR3 is 16 amino acids long. The CDR3 DNA follows: TGCGCCAGCAGCCAAGAGTACCAGCGGGGAGCAGATACGCAGTATTTT. Protein: CASSQEYQRGADTQYF.

This chain connects TRBV2 to TRBJ2-5, with D possibly TRBD2 on 6 matching bases. V shed 4 bases and J shed 1 base, with 10 bases lying between them. Per germline, CDR1 SNHLY and CDR2 FYNNEI. This CDR3 region has 14 residues. In nucleotides, the CDR3 is TGTGCCAGCAGTGCTCTAGCGATCCAAGAGACCCAGTACTTC. As protein: CASSALAIQETQYF.

V and J are TRBV28 and TRBJ1-2; 7 bases are shared with TRBD1. The CDR3 totals 14 residues. V gave up 5 bases and J gave up 7 bases; unmatched junction bases: 10. Germline values: CDR1 MDHEN, CDR2 SYDVKM. This CDR3 reads CASSLEQQGFGYTF. The CDR3 bases are TGTGCCAGCAGTCTAGAACAACAGGGGTTTGGCTACACCTTC.

CDR3 sequence (DNA): TGTGCCAGCAGCGACCCGGGAGAGGGCCGGCGAGGGGAGCTGTTTTTT. Amino acid sequence: CASSDPGEGRRGELFF. This chain joins TRBV27 and TRBJ2-2; D may be TRBD2 (6 bases). Germline CDR1 is MNHEY and CDR2 is SMNVEV (reference sequence). This CDR3 contains 16 residues. Trimming took 6 bases from V and 8 from J, leaving 22 bases between them.

This clone appeared a few times. The rearrangement uses TRBV19 and TRBJ1-4; D ambiguous. CDR1 is LNHDA, CDR2 SQIVND, per germline (reference sequence). V shed 5 bases and J shed 5 bases, with 9 bases lying between them. There are 13 residues in the CDR3. The CDR3 protein is CASSPRLNEKLFF. The CDR3, as DNA: TGTGCCAGTAGTCCGAGACTAAATGAAAAACTGTTTTTT. Full variable domain (remainder filled in from reference TRBV19 and TRBJ1-4): DGGITQSPKYLFRKEGQNVTLSCEQNLNHDAMYWYRQDPGQGLRLIYYSQIVNDFQKGDIAEGYSVSREKKESFPLTVTSAQKNPTAFYLCASSPRLNEKLFFGSGTQLSVL.

The chain combines TRBV7-2 with TRBJ2-1, with D hard to call. Trimming removed 2 bases at V and 15 bases at J, with 11 bases between. CDR3 length: 11 amino acids. CDR1 is SGHTA and CDR2 is FQGNSA in the germline V gene. Here the CDR3 reads CASSLSVMAFF. DNA for the CDR3: TGTGCCAGCAGCTTATCTGTAATGGCGTTCTTC.

A few counts support this clone. CDR3 protein: CATSPSTDSPTNEKLFF. The CDR3 DNA is TGTGCTACCTCCCCCTCTACGGACAGTCCCACTAATGAAAAACTGTTTTTT. V gene TRBV7-7 combines with J gene TRBJ1-4; D is perhaps TRBD1 (6 bases). CDR3 length: 17 residues. Germline loops: CDR1 SSHAT, CDR2 FNYEAQ (reference sequence).

The rearrangement links TRBV4-3 to TRBJ1-4; D is unclear. The V gene's germline CDR1 is LGHNA and CDR2 YSLEER. Trimming took off 0 bases at V and 8 bases at J, with 13 bases between the two ends. The CDR3 totals 15 residues. The CDR3 region has the DNA TGCGCCAGCAGCCAAGATCCCGGGGAACCCGAAAAACTGTTTTTT. Its protein product is CASSQDPGEPEKLFF.

This clone was found once. V gene TRBV27 combines with J gene TRBJ2-5; tentative D call: TRBD1 (6 bases). The germline V and J ends were trimmed by 5 bases and 4 bases, with 20 bases remaining between them. Germline CDR1 is MNHEY and CDR2 is SMNVEV (reference sequence). The CDR3 consists of 16 residues. The CDR3 loop is CASSNSRQVYGETQYF. CDR3 DNA: TGTGCCAGCAGTAATTCCCGACAGGTATATGGAGAGACCCAGTACTTC.

This clone has more than one count but fewer than ten. In nucleotides, the CDR3 is TGTGCCAGTAGTCCCCGGACAGATACTAACACTGAAGCTTTCTTT. Translated: CASSPRTDTNTEAFF. This rearrangement joins TRBV19 to TRBJ1-1, with TRBD1 as a possible D gene (6 bases). Germline CDR1 reads LNHDA; CDR2 reads SQIVND (reference sequence). This CDR3 has 15 residues. V lost 5 bases, J lost 2 bases, and 15 bases lay in between.

The genes are TRBV28 and TRBJ1-4; D gene uncertain. V lost 6 bases to trimming and J lost 12 bases, with 14 bases between them. The CDR3 length is 12 residues. Looked up from germline, CDR1 is MDHEN and CDR2 is SYDVKM. The CDR3 sequence: CASSPARVELFF. The CDR3 DNA reads as TGTGCCAGCAGCCCCGCTCGGGTGGAACTGTTTTTT.

This clone has just a few counts. The V and J genes are TRBV20-1 and TRBJ1-2; no definite D call. The CDR3 contains 11 residues. The V end lost 0 bases, the J end lost 7 bases, and 6 bases lay between the germline ends. Germline V gene data show CDR1 as DFQATT and CDR2 as SNEGSKA (reference sequence). CDR3 nucleotide sequence: TGCAGTGCTAGAGATAGCAGTGGCTACACCTTC. Protein sequence: CSARDSSGYTF.

This chain uses TRBV7-8 with TRBJ2-7; D perhaps matches TRBD2 (6 bases). The CDR3 length is 14 residues. Germline-derived CDR1 and CDR2 are SGHVS and FQNEAQ. Trimming removed 2 bases at V and 3 bases at J, with 11 bases between. The CDR3 is CASSLSGGDYEQYF. The CDR3 DNA follows: TGTGCCAGCAGCTTAAGCGGCGGGGACTACGAGCAGTACTTC.

Of note for this clone: The germline gene is not matched at one end of the junction; a read error may be the cause. The rearrangement joins TRBV2 to TRBJ2-7; 12 positions agree with TRBD1. The CDR3 loop spans 15 amino acids. Germline V gene data show CDR1 as SNHLY and CDR2 as FYNNEI. The CDR3 DNA is TGTGCCAGCAGGGCCGGGACAGGGGGCTCCCACGAGCAGTACTTC. Translation: CASRAGTGGSHEQYF.

The chain combines TRBV30 with TRBJ1-3; 9 nucleotides line up with TRBD1. The CDR3 sequence is 16 residues long. Germline V gene data show CDR1 as GTSNPN and CDR2 as SVGIG (reference sequence). J was trimmed by 0 bases and V by 2 bases; bases with no gene match: 5. DNA of the CDR3: TGTGCCTGGAGTCTGACAGGGGGACGCTCTGGAAACACCATATATTTT. Its protein product is CAWSLTGGRSGNTIYF. The full variable domain, with the rest looked up from reference TRBV30 and TRBJ1-3, is SQTIHQWPATLVQPVGSPLSLECTVEGTSNPNLYWYRQAAGRGLQLLFYSVGIGQISSEVPQNLSASRPQDRQFILSSKKLLLSDSGFYLCAWSLTGGRSGNTIYFGEGSWLTVV.

The chain is built from TRBV28 and TRBJ2-1; D perhaps matches TRBD2 (5 bases). The CDR3 runs to 12 residues. V lost 3 bases, J lost 9 bases, and 9 bases lay in between. Germline CDR1 reads MDHEN; CDR2 reads SYDVKM. The CDR3 DNA follows: TGTGCCAGCAGTTTCGAGGGCGGTGAGCAGTTCTTC. It yields the protein CASSFEGGEQFF.

The chain recombines TRBV4-3 with TRBJ1-4, with 7 bases fitting TRBD1. In germline, CDR1 is LGHNA, CDR2 YSLEER. V shed 0 bases, J shed 5 bases, and the junction held 3 bases outside the gene matches. This CDR3 contains 15 residues. Written as DNA, the CDR3 is TGCGCCAGCAGCCAAGAGGGACAGCAAAATGAAAAACTGTTTTTT. This codes for CASSQEGQQNEKLFF.

The chain couples TRBV5-1 to TRBJ1-1; maybe TRBD1 (5 bases). CDR3 length equals 16 residues. The V end was cut by 4 bases, the J end by 0 bases, with 16 bases between. Germline V gives CDR1 SGHRS, CDR2 YFSETQ. CDR3 bases: TGCGCCAGCAGCCCCGGGACTGGTTTTTTGAACACTGAAGCTTTCTTT. Translating gives CASSPGTGFLNTEAFF.

The J gene is TRBJ2-7, the V gene TRBV29-1; 10 nucleotides agree with TRBD2. The CDR3 runs to 15 residues. With 7 bases clipped from V and 3 bases from J, the junction kept 12 bases outside the gene matches. Germline values: CDR1 SQVTM, CDR2 ANQGSEA. The CDR3, as DNA: TGCAGCGCGACGAGGGCTACTAGCGGGGTCTACGAGCAGTACTTC. This encodes CSATRATSGVYEQYF.

Only one count was recorded for this clone. The chain carries TRBV9 and TRBJ2-5; D is undetermined. Germline V lookup: CDR1 SGDLS, CDR2 YYNGEE. This CDR3 is built from 14 residues. Trimming stripped 4 bases from V and 10 bases from J, with 20 bases between. The CDR3: CASSPGYDSPDQYF. In DNA form, the CDR3 reads TGTGCCAGCAGCCCAGGCTACGATTCTCCGGACCAGTACTTC.

This clone was detected only a few times. The chain joins TRBV12-3 or TRBV12-4 to TRBJ1-4; no reliable D call. V was trimmed by 8 bases and J by 0 bases, leaving 4 bases between them. The CDR3 contains 12 residues. The CDR3 DNA is TGTGCCAGCGGAGCAACTAATGAAAAACTGTTTTTT. Translation: CASGATNEKLFF.

The chain combines TRBV19 with TRBJ1-2, with no clear D. CDR3 size: 12 residues. The V and J ends lost 5 bases and 4 bases respectively, with 8 bases between them. CDR1 is LNHDA, CDR2 SQIVND, per germline (reference sequence). CDR3 sequence reads: CASSGGVYGYTF. The CDR3 DNA sequence: TGTGCCAGTAGTGGCGGGGTCTATGGCTACACCTTC. The full variable domain, in which reference TRBV19 and TRBJ1-2 provide the parts outside the CDR3, is DGGITQSPKYLFRKEGQNVTLSCEQNLNHDAMYWYRQDPGQGLRLIYYSQIVNDFQKGDIAEGYSVSREKKESFPLTVTSAQKNPTAFYLCASSGGVYGYTFGSGTRLTVV.

This chain connects TRBV28 to TRBJ1-2, with 9 bases that match TRBD1. Trimming took 6 bases from V and 6 from J; bases not matched to a gene: 11. The germline V gene has CDR1 MDHEN and CDR2 SYDVKM. The CDR3 totals 15 residues. CDR3 sequence reads: CASREQGAGVHGYTF. The CDR3 DNA follows: TGTGCCAGCAGGGAACAGGGGGCCGGAGTCCATGGCTACACCTTC.

V and J are TRBV11-1 and TRBJ1-2, with 9 bases aligning to TRBD1. The V segment lost 5 bases and the J segment 7 bases; nucleotides outside the gene matches: 8. The CDR3 spans 14 residues. CDR1 is SGHAT and CDR2 is FQDESV in the germline V gene (reference sequence). In nucleotides, the CDR3 is TGTGCCAGCAGCCCACGGACAGGGGCCGGTGGCTACACCTTC. Its translation: CASSPRTGAGGYTF.

A single count supports this clone. This chain uses TRBV6-6 with TRBJ1-5; D not certain. Germline V gives CDR1 MNHNY, CDR2 SVGAGI (reference sequence). Trimming removed 2 bases from V and 1 base from J, with 12 bases in between. The CDR3 has 16 amino acids. In nucleotides, the CDR3 is TGTGCCAGCAGTTACAGGCCAGGAACCAGCAATCAGCCCCAGCATTTT. This sequence encodes CASSYRPGTSNQPQHF.

V gene TRBV28 combines with J gene TRBJ2-7; D might be TRBD1 (5 bases). The CDR3 runs 13 residues. Germline V gives CDR1 MDHEN, CDR2 SYDVKM. V lost 7 bases and J lost 3, with 13 bases in between. CDR3 DNA: TGTGCCAGCATCAGGGCAGGAGTCTACGAGCAGTACTTC. Translation gives CASIRAGVYEQYF.

The gene calls are TRBV5-1 and TRBJ1-1; no firm D call. The CDR3 contains 15 residues. Trimming took 4 bases from V and 4 from J, leaving 17 bases between them. CDR1 is SGHRS and CDR2 is YFSETQ in the germline V gene. Here the CDR3 DNA reads TGCGCCAGCAGCCTCACCTTAACCCGGGGCACTGAAGCTTTCTTT. Its protein product is CASSLTLTRGTEAFF.

There are a few counts of this clone. The chain joins TRBV6-5 to TRBJ1-1; unclear D gene. The CDR3 sequence is 12 residues long. Germline CDR1 MNHEY, CDR2 SVGAGI. The V end was cut by 5 bases, the J end by 11 bases, with 15 bases between. The CDR3: CASSSDTLAAFF. The CDR3 DNA reads TGTGCCAGCAGTAGTGACACCCTAGCCGCTTTCTTT.

V usage is TRBV30 and J usage is TRBJ1-1; D is perhaps TRBD1 (6 bases). CDR3 length: 13 amino acids. V gave up 5 bases and J gave up 4 bases, with 14 bases separating them. CDR1 and CDR2 (germline): GTSNPN, SVGIG (reference sequence). The chain's CDR3 is CAWSPRGATEAFF. The CDR3 coding sequence is TGTGCCTGGTCGCCCCGGGGGGCCACTGAAGCTTTCTTT.

This chain uses TRBV27 with TRBJ1-4; 11 bases agree with TRBD1. Germline V CDR1 and CDR2: MNHEY, SMNVEV (reference sequence). Trimming took 4 bases from V and 5 from J; bases not matched to a gene: 6. This CDR3 is 16 amino acids long. In nucleotides, the CDR3 is TGTGCCAGCAGTTCCAGTGGGACAGGGGGAAATGAAAAACTGTTTTTT. Translated, it gives CASSSSGTGGNEKLFF.